This TCR beta chain was retrieved from a study of blood T cell repertoires in COVID-19. Germline lookup yields CDR1 WSHSY and CDR2 SAAADI. The CDR3 runs to 14 residues. Germline trimming cut 8 bases from V and 3 bases from J; bases unmatched to any gene: 6. Produced via immunoSEQ multiplex PCR; TCRdb's table is partial and in-frame only. The repertoire holds about 310,000 clones, with approximately 91% as singletons. The sequenced material came from PBMCs or T cells enriched from blood (not recorded which). The genes are TRBV10-2 and TRBJ2-1; 8 nucleotides agree with TRBD1. This TCR derives from a woman in her 40s who had recovered from COVID-19. This CDR3 reads CASAETGDYNEQFF. DNA of the CDR3: TGCGCCAGCGCAGAGACAGGGGACTACAATGAGCAGTTCTTC.